What follows are 16 T cell receptor beta chains derived from one specimen sequenced in a study of Tregs in tolerant kidney transplant recipients. The protocol was immunoSEQ multiplex PCR, while the TCRdb copy is restricted to in-frame clones and leaves out a portion. There are around 70,000 clones in the sample; roughly 92% occur only once, and over 9.5% lies in the top ten. This material consisted of CD8+ T cells from blood, taken before the transplant. All receptors come from a human donor who received a combined kidney and bone marrow transplant.

This clone was seen a single time. The CDR3 is CASSLNGGTIYNEQFF. The CDR3 nucleotides are TGCGCCAGCAGCCTTAATGGGGGGACTATCTACAATGAGCAGTTCTTC. The genes are TRBV4-3 and TRBJ2-1, with 7 bases fitting TRBD2. CDR1 is LGHNA and CDR2 is YSLEER in the germline V gene. V lost 4 bases, J lost 3 bases, and 9 bases stayed unmatched. The length of the CDR3 is 16 residues.

The gene calls are TRBV9 and TRBJ1-6; D unclear. Germline V lookup: CDR1 SGDLS, CDR2 YYNGEE. Trimming took off 4 bases at V and 8 bases at J, with 19 bases between the two ends. CDR3 length: 16 residues. In DNA, the CDR3 is TGTGCCAGCAGCCCAGAGGGTTGGGTGTTGGATTCACCCCTCCACTTT. Its translation is CASSPEGWVLDSPLHF.

The gene calls are TRBV7-9 and TRBJ2-3; D may be TRBD2 (6 bases). Germline V gene lookup returns CDR1 SEHNR and CDR2 FQNEAQ (reference sequence). The CDR3 covers 14 residues. Trimming removed 4 bases at V and 4 bases at J, with 12 bases between. CDR3 sequence (DNA): TGTGCCAGCAGCTCCCGACTAGTTTCAGATACGCAGTATTTT. Its translation: CASSSRLVSDTQYF. Full variable domain (rest looked up from reference TRBV7-9 and TRBJ2-3): DTGVSQNPRHKITKRGQNVTFRCDPISEHNRLYWYRQTLGQGPEFLTYFQNEAQLEKSRLLSDRFSAERPKGSFSTLEIQRTEQGDSAMYLCASSSRLVSDTQYFGPGTRLTVL.

This chain uses TRBV16 with TRBJ2-5; TRBD2 might be the D (5 bases). The V end lost 2 bases, the J end lost 2 bases, and 6 bases lay between the germline ends. CDR1 is KGHSY and CDR2 is FQNENV in the germline V gene. The CDR3 is made up of 13 amino acids. The CDR3 coding sequence is TGTGCCAGCAGCCAACAGCGGCAAGAGACCCAGTACTTC. Translation: CASSQQRQETQYF.

The chain uses TRBV7-8 and TRBJ1-2; weak D call: TRBD1 (6 bases). The ends were cut back, 2 bases at V and 7 bases at J, with 11 bases in the middle. The CDR3 extends over 13 amino acids. Germline V CDR1 and CDR2: SGHVS, FQNEAQ. The CDR3 DNA sequence: TGTGCCAGCAGCTTACACAGGGAGGGTGGCTACACCTTC. Translation gives CASSLHREGGYTF.

Remarks on this clone: At one boundary the junction diverges from the germline segment, which might be a read error. Different DNA sequences within this sample yield the same CDR3. The chain employs TRBV19 and TRBJ1-6; D ambiguous. Germline CDR1 is LNHDA and CDR2 is SQIVND (reference sequence). The CDR3 sequence is 16 residues long. CDR3 in amino acids: CASSTHGNQYNSPLHF. Here the CDR3 DNA reads TGTGCCAGTAGTACACACGGGAACCAATATAATTCCCCCCTCCACTTT.

The chain couples TRBV2 to TRBJ1-1; tentatively, D is TRBD1 (5 bases). Germline CDR1 and CDR2: SNHLY and FYNNEI. The CDR3 covers 13 residues. V lost 8 bases to trimming and J lost 4 bases, with 14 bases between them. Here the CDR3 DNA reads TGTGCCAGCGCTCAGGGTTATGGCACTGAAGCTTTCTTT. Its protein product is CASAQGYGTEAFF.

This clone was seen just once. This rearrangement joins TRBV28 to TRBJ1-5; 9 nucleotides agree with TRBD1. The CDR3 is 17 amino acids. J was trimmed by 4 bases and V by 1 base; bases with no gene match: 8. The germline V gene has CDR1 MDHEN and CDR2 SYDVKM. CDR3 sequence: CASSLFFGTGRNQPQHF. The CDR3 nucleotides are TGTGCCAGCAGTTTATTCTTCGGGACAGGGAGGAATCAGCCCCAGCATTTT.

This chain connects TRBV7-6 to TRBJ2-3, with D unresolved. CDR1 SGHVS and CDR2 FNYEAQ come from the germline V gene. This CDR3 has 14 residues. The V end lost 1 base, the J end lost 2 bases, and 7 bases lay between the germline ends. In DNA, the CDR3 is TGTGCCAGCAGCTTAGACTACACCACAGATACGCAGTATTTT. Protein sequence: CASSLDYTTDTQYF.

The chain employs TRBV28 and TRBJ2-3, with a weak D call TRBD2 (5 bases). CDR3 length equals 16 residues. Germline lookup yields CDR1 MDHEN and CDR2 SYDVKM. V lost 5 bases and J lost 4, with 19 bases in between. The CDR3: CASSPRSSVVADTQYF. The CDR3 region has the DNA TGTGCCAGCAGTCCCCGGAGTAGCGTAGTTGCAGATACGCAGTATTTT.

The chain carries TRBV19 and TRBJ2-3; perhaps TRBD2 as D (5 bases). The CDR3 is 17 amino acids. Germline V gives CDR1 LNHDA, CDR2 SQIVND (reference sequence). V shed 6 bases and J shed 4 bases, with 23 bases lying between them. The CDR3 DNA follows: TGTGCCAGTAGCAACCCTAGCACAGAAATGGTGGCAGATACGCAGTATTTT. Its translation: CASSNPSTEMVADTQYF.

This sequence joins TRBV30 and TRBJ1-5, with 11 nucleotides matching TRBD1. The CDR3 loop spans 16 amino acids. Losses at the gene ends were 3 bases for V and 4 bases for J; bases not matched to a gene: 8. Germline values: CDR1 GTSNPN, CDR2 SVGIG (reference sequence). The CDR3 DNA reads as TGTGCCTGGAGGGCCGGGACAGGGGGTCTAAATCAGCCCCAGCATTTT. Its translation is CAWRAGTGGLNQPQHF.

The genes are TRBV10-3 and TRBJ2-2; TRBD2 matches at 8 bases. After removal of 4 bases from V and 5 bases from J, the junction contained 9 bases not matched to a gene. The V gene's germline CDR1 is ENHRY and CDR2 SYGVKD. The CDR3 length is 16 residues. Written as DNA, the CDR3 is TGTGCCATCAGTGTTGGTAGCGGGATGAGAACCGGGGAGCTGTTTTTT. This gives the protein CAISVGSGMRTGELFF.

The J gene is TRBJ2-3, the V gene TRBV11-1, with 12 positions matching TRBD2. The CDR3 runs 18 residues. Per the germline V gene, CDR1 is SGHAT and CDR2 is FQDESV (reference sequence). Trimming took 1 base from V and 3 from J; bases not matched to a gene: 8. CDR3 in DNA: TGTGCCAGCAGCTTAGAGCGGGGGACTAGCGGGTGGACAGATACGCAGTATTTT. This codes for CASSLERGTSGWTDTQYF. The full variable domain, its missing parts supplied by reference TRBV11-1 and TRBJ2-3, is EAEVAQSPRYKITEKSQAVAFWCDPISGHATLYWYRQILGQGPELLVQFQDESVVDDSQLPKDRFSAERLKGVDSTLKIQPAELGDSAMYLCASSLERGTSGWTDTQYFGPGTRLTVL.

A single count supports this clone. The chain employs TRBV11-3 and TRBJ2-2, with 7 bases that match TRBD2. V lost 5 bases, J lost 0 bases, and 6 bases stayed unmatched. Germline values: CDR1 SGHNT, CDR2 YENEEA. The CDR3 sequence is 16 residues long. CDR3 protein: CASSQGLAANTGELFF. DNA of the CDR3: TGTGCCAGCAGCCAAGGGCTAGCGGCGAACACCGGGGAGCTGTTTTTT.

The V gene is TRBV7-8, the J gene TRBJ1-5, with D possibly being TRBD1 (5 bases). This CDR3 has 16 amino acids. CDR1 is SGHVS, CDR2 FQNEAQ, per germline. Trimming removed 0 bases at V and 10 bases at J, with 19 bases between. The DNA for the CDR3 is TGTGCCAGCAGCTTAGCGGAGGGGCAGGCCCAGGGTCCCCAGCATTTT. Translation gives CASSLAEGQAQGPQHF.